This passage covers 8 T cell receptor beta chains from one sample sequenced in a study of shared clonotypes between healthy human individuals. The data were produced by immunoSEQ multiplex PCR, yet TCRdb's version contains in-frame clones alone and is incomplete. The sample contains around 550,000 clones, roughly 95% of which appear only once. Naive CD8 isolation took CD45RO-negative cells positively selected for CCR7 and excluded terminally differentiated effector memory CD45RA+ cells. Sequencing was performed on naive CD8+ T cells sorted from blood. The receptors were gathered from a woman aged 25 to 39 in good health.

The chain is built from TRBV27 and TRBJ2-1; possible D gene TRBD2, 6 bases. V was cut by 3 bases and J by 8 bases, with 14 bases left in between. The CDR3 runs to 14 residues. CDR1 and CDR2 from the germline V gene are MNHEY and SMNVEV (reference sequence). CDR3 coding DNA: TGTGCCAGCAGTTTCGGCCAGGAGGGCTATGAGCAGTTCTTC. It yields the protein CASSFGQEGYEQFF.

CDR3 amino acids: CASSEDTPKSGNTIYF. CDR3 nucleotides: TGTGCCAGCAGTGAGGACACTCCCAAGTCTGGAAACACCATATATTTT. The V gene is TRBV2, the J gene TRBJ1-3; a possible D gene is TRBD1 (5 bases). Germline V gene sequence: CDR1 SNHLY, CDR2 FYNNEI. Trimming pared 3 bases from V and 1 base from J, leaving 13 bases between. The CDR3 consists of 16 residues.

The chain couples TRBV7-4 to TRBJ2-7; possible D gene TRBD2, 5 bases. The V end was cut by 2 bases, the J end by 0 bases, with 11 bases between. The CDR3 runs to 15 residues. The V gene's germline CDR1 is SGHVT and CDR2 SQSDAQ. The chain's CDR3 is CASSLRRACSYEQYF. The CDR3 coding sequence is TGTGCCAGCAGCTTAAGGCGGGCTTGCTCCTACGAGCAGTACTTC.

Points on this clone: Distinct nucleotide sequences in the sample also encode this CDR3. The chain is built from TRBV7-9 and TRBJ2-1; 7 bases map to TRBD1. The V segment lost 5 bases and the J segment 6 bases; nucleotides outside the gene matches: 10. CDR3 size: 15 residues. Germline V gene sequence: CDR1 SEHNR, CDR2 FQNEAQ (reference sequence). The CDR3 nucleotides are TGTGCCAGCAGCCCTGGACAGGACCTTGGCAATGAGCAGTTCTTC. It encodes CASSPGQDLGNEQFF.

The chain couples TRBV30 to TRBJ2-5; 13 nucleotides line up with TRBD2. The end of the DNA aligns better with TRBJ2-7, so the J call may be wrong. The V gene's germline CDR1 is GTSNPN and CDR2 SVGIG (reference sequence). The CDR3 consists of 19 residues. DNA of the CDR3: TGTGCCTGGAGTGTACGGGGTCTCGGACTAGCGGGAGTTTTCGACGAGCAGTACTTC. Translated: CAWSVRGLGLAGVFDEQYF.

The rearrangement links TRBV28 to TRBJ1-3, with a possible D match to TRBD1 (6 bases). Germline V CDR1 and CDR2: MDHEN, SYDVKM. CDR3 length equals 11 residues. V was cut by 5 bases and J by 8 bases, with 7 bases left in between. The DNA of the CDR3 is TGTGCCAGCAGTAAGGGGGACACCATATATTTT. It encodes CASSKGDTIYF.

This clone turned up a few times. The gene calls are TRBV20-1 and TRBJ2-5; D call uncertain. The J call may be wrong; the DNA end is better matched by TRBJ2-7. There are 10 residues in the CDR3. Germline V lookup: CDR1 DFQATT, CDR2 SNEGSKA (reference sequence). CDR3 residues: CSALAYEQYF. The CDR3 DNA is TGCAGTGCCCTTGCCTACGAGCAGTACTTC.

The chain joins TRBV27 to TRBJ2-1; D is unclear. The CDR3 contains 10 residues. V was trimmed by 2 bases and J by 12 bases, leaving 5 bases between them. Per germline, CDR1 MNHEY and CDR2 SMNVEV (reference sequence). The CDR3 sequence is CASSLALQFF. CDR3 nucleotide sequence: TGTGCCAGCAGTTTAGCCTTGCAGTTCTTC.